These 24 T cell receptor beta chains came from one sample sequenced in a study of T-cell reconstitution after alpha-beta-depleted transplantation in children. Unique molecular identifiers were built into the TCRbeta library. TCRdb redid the calling of the PCR reads with MiXCR, one entry per CDR3 protein. The sample carries hundreds of thousands of distinct CDR3 sequences, about an eighth recorded once. Sequences were derived from PBMCs, sampled before TCRalphabeta/CD19-depleted stem cell transplant. The receptor set was obtained from a girl aged 2 to 9 with congenital amegakaryocytic thrombocytopenia, due to receive a stem cell transplant.

This clonotype was recorded at least ten times. The V and J genes are TRBV20-1 and TRBJ2-3, with D perhaps matching TRBD2 (5 bases). This CDR3 is built from 13 residues. Germline V gene data show CDR1 as DFQATT and CDR2 as SNEGSKA (reference sequence). Trimming took off 3 bases at V and 2 bases at J, with 9 bases between the two ends. CDR3: CSASASPTDTQYF. DNA for the CDR3: TGCAGTGCTAGCGCTAGCCCCACAGATACGCAGTATTTT.

V gene TRBV2 combines with J gene TRBJ2-5; D call uncertain. The V gene lost 10 bases and the J gene lost 2 bases, with 17 bases spanning the gap. Germline loops: CDR1 SNHLY, CDR2 FYNNEI. The CDR3 has 14 residues. Here the CDR3 reads CAIRPTESQETQYF. CDR3 nucleotides: TGTGCCATCCGCCCAACGGAATCTCAAGAGACCCAGTACTTC. Supplemented by reference TRBV2 and TRBJ2-5, the full variable domain reads EPEVTQTPSHQVTQMGQEVILRCVPISNHLYFYWYRQILGQKVEFLVSFYNNEISEKSEIFDDQFSVERPDGSNFTLKIRSTKLEDSAMYFCAIRPTESQETQYFGPGTRLLVL.

This clonotype was picked up many times. The chain has TRBV12-3 or TRBV12-4 and TRBJ2-1; the match to TRBD2 covers 7 bases. This CDR3 has 17 amino acids. With 5 bases clipped from V and 2 bases from J, the junction kept 12 bases outside the gene matches. CDR3: CASSKPLGGDPYNEQFF. The DNA for the CDR3 is TGTGCCAGCAGTAAGCCATTGGGGGGGGACCCCTACAATGAGCAGTTCTTC.

This clonotype was observed at least ten times. This chain connects TRBV12-3 or TRBV12-4 to TRBJ1-1; D call uncertain. The length of the CDR3 is 13 residues. V dropped 8 bases and J dropped 6 bases, with 16 bases sitting between them. The CDR3: CASRKPPFSEAFF. In DNA, the CDR3 is TGTGCCAGCCGAAAACCCCCGTTCTCTGAAGCTTTCTTT.

The sample holds one count of this clonotype. The conserved closing phenylalanine or tryptophan is absent in this CDR3, likely reflecting a read error. The chain employs TRBV7-2 and TRBJ2-7, with 8 bases lining up with TRBD1. There are 15 residues in the CDR3. Germline CDR1 and CDR2: SGHTA and FQGNSA. Trimming took 0 bases from V and 0 from J; bases not matched to a gene: 1. The CDR3 DNA reads as TGTGCCAGCAGCTTAGCGGACAGGGTCTCCTACGAGCAGTACTTG. Protein: CASSLADRVSYEQYL.

This clonotype came up many times. This rearrangement joins TRBV27 to TRBJ2-7; possibly TRBD1 for D (6 bases). Germline loops: CDR1 MNHEY, CDR2 SMNVEV (reference sequence). V was shortened by 4 bases and J by 3 bases, with 10 bases between the two germline ends. CDR3 size: 13 residues. The CDR3 sequence: CASSSGANYEQYF. In nucleotides, the CDR3 is TGTGCCAGCAGTTCAGGGGCTAACTACGAGCAGTACTTC.

This clonotype was recorded a few times. This chain links TRBV4-1 with TRBJ1-2, with TRBD1 as a possible D gene (5 bases). CDR1 MGHRA and CDR2 YSYEKL come from the germline V gene. V lost 0 bases and J lost 4, with 12 bases in between. CDR3 length: 15 amino acids. The CDR3 loop reads CASSQDPGRGYGYTF. The CDR3 nucleotides read TGCGCCAGCAGCCAAGATCCGGGACGGGGCTATGGCTACACCTTC.

This clonotype was detected ten times or more. This chain links TRBV20-1 with TRBJ2-7, with unresolved D. Per germline, CDR1 DFQATT and CDR2 SNEGSKA (reference sequence). The CDR3 extends over 11 amino acids. V was cut by 0 bases and J by 7 bases, with 7 bases left in between. The CDR3 DNA follows: TGCAGTGCTAGAGATACGCGGGAGCAGTACTTC. It translates to CSARDTREQYF.

This chain joins TRBV3-1 and TRBJ2-2; 8 bases are a match to TRBD2. In germline, CDR1 is LGHDT, CDR2 YNNKEL (reference sequence). CDR3 length: 16 residues. V lost 1 base to trimming and J lost 4 bases; unmatched junction nucleotides: 5. CDR3 bases: TGTGCCAGCAGCCAAGTCGGGAGGGCCCGCACCGGGGAGCTGTTTTTT. This sequence encodes CASSQVGRARTGELFF. The variable domain in full, with the rest retrieved from reference TRBV3-1 and TRBJ2-2, is DTAVSQTPKYLVTQMGNDKSIKCEQNLGHDTMYWYKQDSKKFLKIMFSYNNKELIINETVPNRFSPKSPDKAHLNLHINSLELGDSAVYFCASSQVGRARTGELFFGEGSRLTVL.

Many counts were recorded for this clonotype. The V and J genes are TRBV29-1 and TRBJ2-1, with unresolved D. The CDR3 sequence is 11 residues long. The germline V gene encodes CDR1 SQVTM and CDR2 ANQGSEA. Trimming took 5 bases from V and 5 from J, leaving 7 bases between them. The CDR3 is CSVLLDNEQFF. CDR3 nucleotides: TGCAGCGTTCTTTTAGACAATGAGCAGTTCTTC.

This clonotype was counted between two and nine times. The gene calls are TRBV7-8 and TRBJ2-7; 9 bases are shared with TRBD1. V shed 6 bases and J 1 base; nucleotides not matched to a gene: 7. Germline CDR1 SGHVS, CDR2 FQNEAQ. This CDR3 region has 15 residues. The CDR3 loop is CASRPTGGHSYEQYF. CDR3 in DNA: TGTGCCAGCAGACCTACAGGGGGCCATTCCTACGAGCAGTACTTC.

Many counts were recorded for this clonotype. This chain links TRBV6-1 with TRBJ2-4, with a tentative D call TRBD1 (6 bases). Germline CDR1 reads MNHNS; CDR2 reads SASEGT. The V gene lost 5 bases and the J gene lost 8 bases, with 13 bases spanning the gap. The length of the CDR3 is 13 residues. CDR3 sequence (DNA): TGTGCCAGCAGTCCTCGGACAGCCGACATTCAGTACTTC. This encodes CASSPRTADIQYF.

The chain combines TRBV20-1 with TRBJ2-1; 10 bases fit TRBD2. Germline values: CDR1 DFQATT, CDR2 SNEGSKA (reference sequence). The CDR3 has 18 residues. The V segment lost 0 bases and the J segment 3 bases; nucleotides outside the gene matches: 11. CDR3 residues: CSARDDTSGLADYNEQFF. CDR3 DNA sequence: TGCAGTGCTAGAGATGATACTTCAGGACTAGCGGACTACAATGAGCAGTTCTTC.

This clonotype was counted many times. V and J are TRBV5-1 and TRBJ1-2; no clear D gene. CDR1 is SGHRS, CDR2 YFSETQ, per germline. V was shortened by 4 bases and J by 2 bases, with 21 bases between the two germline ends. The CDR3 is 17 residues long. CDR3 protein: CASSPSPGSNSNYGYTF. Written as DNA, the CDR3 is TGCGCCAGCAGCCCCTCCCCCGGCAGCAACTCCAACTATGGCTACACCTTC. The full variable domain, in which reference TRBV5-1 and TRBJ1-2 provide the parts outside the CDR3, is KAGVTQTPRYLIKTRGQQVTLSCSPISGHRSVSWYQQTPGQGLQFLFEYFSETQRNKGNFPGRFSGRQFSNSRSEMNVSTLELGDSALYLCASSPSPGSNSNYGYTFGSGTRLTVV.

This rearrangement joins TRBV6-4 to TRBJ2-6, with D perhaps assigned TRBD1 or TRBD2 (5 bases each). The germline V gene encodes CDR1 MRHNA and CDR2 SNTAGT. The ends were cut back, 7 bases at V and 0 bases at J, with 22 bases in the middle. This CDR3 is 19 amino acids long. CDR3 nucleotides: TGTGCCAGCATGACAGACCGTCTCTCAGCGGTCTCTGGGGCCAACGTCCTGACTTTC. Translating it yields CASMTDRLSAVSGANVLTF.

The table lists this clonotype with many counts. V gene TRBV12-3 or TRBV12-4 combines with J gene TRBJ2-3; 9 bases align to TRBD1. The CDR3 loop spans 14 amino acids. V was clipped by 7 bases and J by 4 bases; unmatched bases: 6. DNA of the CDR3: TGTGCCAGCACCGGGACAGGGTTCTCAGATACGCAGTATTTT. It translates to CASTGTGFSDTQYF.

The chain recombines TRBV3-1 with TRBJ2-5, with 9 nucleotides matching TRBD2. This CDR3 is 16 amino acids long. The germline gives CDR1 LGHDT, CDR2 YNNKEL (reference sequence). J was trimmed by 4 bases and V by 7 bases; bases with no gene match: 13. The CDR3 DNA reads TGTGCCAGCACTCTTAGCGGGAGTTTCGTAGGAGAGACCCAGTACTTC. This gives the protein CASTLSGSFVGETQYF.

This chain links TRBV29-1 with TRBJ2-1, with TRBD2 identical over 8 bases. Germline CDR1 and CDR2: SQVTM and ANQGSEA. The CDR3 contains 16 residues. The trim removed 3 bases at V and 8 bases at J, leaving 15 bases unmatched. CDR3 DNA sequence: TGCAGCGTTGATGGCGCCGGGACTAGAGTTGTGGATGAGCAGTTCTTC. Residues: CSVDGAGTRVVDEQFF.

CDR3: CASSVGLAAPDTQYF. CDR3 in DNA: TGTGCCAGCAGCGTAGGACTAGCGGCCCCAGATACGCAGTATTTT. The chain joins TRBV9 to TRBJ2-3; 9 nucleotides align to TRBD2. CDR1 SGDLS and CDR2 YYNGEE come from the germline V gene. V shed 0 bases, J shed 4 bases, and the junction held 3 bases outside the gene matches. This CDR3 has 15 amino acids. Filled out from reference TRBV9 and TRBJ2-3, the complete variable domain reads DSGVTQTPKHLITATGQRVTLRCSPRSGDLSVYWYQQSLDQGLQFLIQYYNGEERAKGNILERFSAQQFPDLHSELNLSSLELGDSALYFCASSVGLAAPDTQYFGPGTRLTVL.

The chain recombines TRBV25-1 with TRBJ2-2, with D unclear. Trimming pared 1 base from V and 6 bases from J, leaving 9 bases between. Germline-derived CDR1 and CDR2 are MGHDK and SYGVNS. This CDR3 has 14 residues. The CDR3 DNA is TGTGCCAGCAGTGAATTCACATCCGCCGGGGAGCTGTTTTTT. It is translated as CASSEFTSAGELFF.

In its sample, this clonotype was seen a few times. This chain uses TRBV5-6 with TRBJ2-3, with D possibly matching TRBD2 (6 bases). CDR1 and CDR2 from the germline V gene are SGHDT and YYEEEE. V was shortened by 5 bases and J by 3 bases, with 16 bases between the two germline ends. The CDR3 consists of 15 residues. This CDR3 is CASRAGLLRTDTQYF. The CDR3 DNA reads TGTGCCAGCAGGGCGGGACTCCTGCGAACAGATACGCAGTATTTT.

This clonotype was counted at least ten times. The chain carries TRBV5-1 and TRBJ1-1, with a possible D match to TRBD1 (6 bases). With 5 bases removed from V and 1 base from J, the gap between germline ends came to 15 bases. This CDR3 comprises 15 residues. Germline assignment: CDR1 SGHRS and CDR2 YFSETQ. CDR3: CASRPLGTPNTEAFF. The DNA for the CDR3 is TGCGCCAGCAGGCCCTTGGGGACACCGAACACTGAAGCTTTCTTT. Looking up the rest from reference TRBV5-1 and TRBJ1-1 gives the full variable domain: KAGVTQTPRYLIKTRGQQVTLSCSPISGHRSVSWYQQTPGQGLQFLFEYFSETQRNKGNFPGRFSGRQFSNSRSEMNVSTLELGDSALYLCASRPLGTPNTEAFFGQGTRLTVV.

This clonotype was seen many times. This chain uses TRBV5-1 with TRBJ1-4; perhaps TRBD1 as D (6 bases). The CDR3 is made up of 16 amino acids. CDR1 and CDR2 from the germline V gene are SGHRS and YFSETQ. The germline V and J ends were trimmed by 0 bases and 10 bases, with 19 bases remaining between them. For the CDR3, the DNA is TGCGCCAGCAGCTTGGGCCGGACAGAGGTTTCCGTAAAACTGTTTTTT. Encoded protein: CASSLGRTEVSVKLFF.

This clonotype has just a few counts. The chain joins TRBV18 to TRBJ1-4; 7 bases are shared with TRBD1. Trimming took 5 bases from V and 7 from J; bases not matched to a gene: 10. CDR1 and CDR2 (germline): KGHSH, LQKENI. The CDR3 covers 15 residues. DNA for the CDR3: TGTGCCAGCTCAGTACAGGGGCCCGCTGGTGAAAAACTGTTTTTT. Its translation: CASSVQGPAGEKLFF. Combining the CDR3 with reference TRBV18 and TRBJ1-4 gives the whole variable domain NAGVMQNPRHLVRRRGQEARLRCSPMKGHSHVYWYRQLPEEGLKFMVYLQKENIIDESGMPKERFSAEFPKEGPSILRIQQVVRGDSAAYFCASSVQGPAGEKLFFGSGTQLSVL.